The 8 T cell receptor beta chains below all came from one sample that was sequenced in a study of T cells in Graves' hyperthyroidism and ophthalmopathy. TCR beta CDR3 sequences were amplified from RNA transcripts. First-round RT-PCR of the TCR CDR3 relied on the HTBI primer set. TCRdb called the multiplex PCR reads again in MiXCR, with one record for every CDR3 protein. The sample holds some 600,000 distinct CDR3 sequences, about 43% seen once. The sample taken for sequencing was peripheral blood or thyroid tissue (not recorded which). These receptors originate from a woman younger than 30 with Graves' hyperthyroidism.

This clonotype was recorded many times. This rearrangement joins TRBV7-9 to TRBJ1-5; no clear D. This CDR3 spans 15 amino acids. V lost 3 bases, J lost 0 bases, and 9 bases lay in between. CDR1 and CDR2 (germline): SEHNR, FQNEAQ (reference sequence). In nucleotides, the CDR3 is TGTGCCAGCAGCTTGGGTCACCTTAGCAATCAGCCCCAGCATTTT. It codes for CASSLGHLSNQPQHF.

A word on this clonotype: A much larger clone is a single base away; this may be a read error. As the CDR3 is not closed by the conserved phenylalanine or tryptophan, this likely results from a read error. DNA of the CDR3: TGTGCCAGCAGTTCTCCGGGACAGAGGTTGAACTATGGCTACACCCTC. Protein product: CASSSPGQRLNYGYTL. The chain joins TRBV2 to TRBJ1-2; 7 bases align to TRBD1. Germline assignment: CDR1 SNHLY and CDR2 FYNNEI. Trimming took 5 bases from V and 2 from J; bases not matched to a gene: 11. This CDR3 has 16 residues.

This clonotype showed up many times. The chain carries TRBV10-3 and TRBJ1-6; D remains ambiguous. Germline assignment: CDR1 ENHRY and CDR2 SYGVKD. This CDR3 is built from 13 residues. With 0 bases removed from V and 8 bases from J, the gap between germline ends came to 5 bases. As DNA, the CDR3 is TGTGCCATCAGTGAGTCCAGAGATTCACCCCTCCACTTT. Translation gives CAISESRDSPLHF.

The genes are TRBV20-1 and TRBJ2-7, with TRBD1 matching over 10 bases. This CDR3 contains 15 residues. V shed 6 bases and J 4 bases; nucleotides not matched to a gene: 12. Germline CDR1 and CDR2: DFQATT and SNEGSKA (reference sequence). The CDR3 reads CSAPRRTGGEYEQYF. CDR3 coding DNA: TGCAGTGCCCCCAGGAGGACAGGGGGAGAGTACGAGCAGTACTTC.

This clonotype was seen ten or more times. This chain connects TRBV14 to TRBJ2-7; 7 bases line up with TRBD2. From germline, CDR1 is SGHDN and CDR2 FVKESK. This CDR3 has 13 amino acids. V lost 1 base, J lost 5 bases, and 2 bases stayed unmatched. CDR3 sequence reads: CASSQAAGDEQYF. DNA for the CDR3: TGTGCCAGCAGCCAAGCTGCGGGAGACGAGCAGTACTTC.

The V and J genes are TRBV7-8 and TRBJ2-7, with 11 bases fitting TRBD1. Germline V lookup: CDR1 SGHVS, CDR2 FQNEAQ. V dropped 4 bases and J dropped 6; count of bases not matched to a gene: 8. The CDR3 totals 15 residues. CDR3: CASSSSGQGVTEQYF. The CDR3 bases are TGTGCCAGCAGCTCCTCGGGACAGGGGGTAACCGAGCAGTACTTC.

This chain links TRBV6-5 with TRBJ1-1; a weak D match, TRBD1 (5 bases). Trimming cost V 5 bases and J 8 bases, with 15 bases left between them. CDR3 length: 13 residues. Germline CDR1 reads MNHEY; CDR2 reads SVGAGI. CDR3 amino acids: CASSAQGTAEAFF. The CDR3 DNA reads as TGTGCCAGCAGTGCCCAGGGTACGGCCGAAGCTTTCTTT.

V and J are TRBV2 and TRBJ2-3; D unresolved. Looked up from germline, CDR1 is SNHLY and CDR2 is FYNNEI. Trimming left V 1 base short and J 3 bases short, with 11 bases between. CDR3 size: 15 residues. Here the CDR3 reads CASSEGWIGTDTQYF. CDR3 nucleotides: TGTGCCAGCAGTGAAGGTTGGATAGGGACAGATACGCAGTATTTT.